These 13 T cell receptor beta chains were sequenced from one sample in a study of Tregs in tolerant kidney transplant recipients. The nonmyeloablative bone marrow transplants came from related graft donors, with transient mixed chimerism. Here immunoSEQ multiplex PCR was the method, and the copy in TCRdb shows in-frame clones only, minus some. Of roughly 70,000 clones in the sample, around 87% are singletons; the top ten hold around 4%. The sample here was CD4+ T cells from blood (PBMCs), taken 6 months after the transplant. These receptors were collected from a human patient who received a combined kidney and bone marrow transplant. A share of the T cells may be of graft donor origin.

The rearrangement joins TRBV7-6 to TRBJ1-1; the D gene is possibly TRBD1 (6 bases). Germline-derived CDR1 and CDR2 are SGHVS and FNYEAQ. V lost 5 bases, J lost 1 base, and 14 bases lay in between. The CDR3 runs 15 residues. CDR3 protein: CASSRTRTENTEAFF. DNA of the CDR3: TGTGCCAGCAGCCGCACGCGGACAGAGAACACTGAAGCTTTCTTT.

This clone has just a few counts. The sample has other DNA sequences that encode this CDR3 too. The gene calls are TRBV7-3 and TRBJ1-6, with D unclear. CDR1 and CDR2 (germline): SGHTA, FQGTGA. The CDR3 extends over 14 amino acids. Trimming cost V 10 bases and J 1 base, with 11 bases left between them. Here the CDR3 reads CATRGTSYNSPLHF. CDR3 nucleotide sequence: TGTGCCACCCGGGGTACATCCTATAATTCACCCCTCCACTTT.

This clone was detected once. This sequence joins TRBV7-2 and TRBJ1-6, with D perhaps matching TRBD1 (5 bases). This CDR3 is built from 16 residues. Trimming cost V 2 bases and J 10 bases, with 18 bases left between them. Germline V gene lookup returns CDR1 SGHTA and CDR2 FQGNSA. The CDR3 loop is CASSLFGLAGKSPLHF. For the CDR3, the DNA is TGTGCCAGCAGCTTATTCGGTCTGGCAGGGAAATCACCCCTCCACTTT. The full variable domain, with the rest looked up from reference TRBV7-2 and TRBJ1-6, is GAGVSQSPSNKVTEKGKDVELRCDPISGHTALYWYRQSLGQGLEFLIYFQGNSAPDKSGLPSDRFSAERTGGSVSTLTIQRTQQEDSAVYLCASSLFGLAGKSPLHFGNGTRLTVT.

The chain links TRBV6-5 to TRBJ2-7; weak D call: TRBD1 (5 bases). Germline CDR1 MNHEY, CDR2 SVGAGI. The CDR3 totals 14 residues. V was trimmed by 5 bases and J by 3 bases, leaving 14 bases between them. Here the CDR3 DNA reads TGTGCCAGCAGTCCAAGGACACGCCTCTACGAGCAGTACTTC. Translating gives CASSPRTRLYEQYF.

This clone has a single count. J is TRBJ1-2 and V is TRBV2, with TRBD1 matching over 9 bases. Germline V CDR1 and CDR2: SNHLY, FYNNEI. V dropped 6 bases and J dropped 4; count of bases not matched to a gene: 6. CDR3 length equals 14 residues. The CDR3 protein is CASRSTGGFYGYTF. In DNA form, the CDR3 reads TGTGCCAGCAGGTCGACAGGGGGATTCTATGGCTACACCTTC.

The chain has TRBV19 and TRBJ2-1, with 14 positions matching TRBD2. This CDR3 is 18 amino acids long. Germline CDR1 reads LNHDA; CDR2 reads SQIVND (reference sequence). V gave up 7 bases and J gave up 9 bases; unmatched junction bases: 17. CDR3 nucleotides: TGTGCCAGTAAGGCGGGGTTCGAAGGACTAGCGGGGGGCGGTGAGCAGTTCTTC. Encoded protein: CASKAGFEGLAGGGEQFF. Variable domain in full (rest from reference TRBV19 and TRBJ2-1): DGGITQSPKYLFRKEGQNVTLSCEQNLNHDAMYWYRQDPGQGLRLIYYSQIVNDFQKGDIAEGYSVSREKKESFPLTVTSAQKNPTAFYLCASKAGFEGLAGGGEQFFGPGTRLTVL.

This rearrangement joins TRBV2 to TRBJ1-1; tentative D call: TRBD1 (5 bases). V was pared by 8 bases and J by 1 base, with 17 bases between. This CDR3 spans 15 amino acids. Germline CDR1 and CDR2: SNHLY and FYNNEI. The CDR3 nucleotides are TGTGCCAGCGGCGGGACCTTCCGAGGGAACACTGAAGCTTTCTTT. This gives the protein CASGGTFRGNTEAFF.

Of note for this clone: The sample has other DNA sequences that encode this CDR3 too. The genes are TRBV27 and TRBJ1-6; D gene uncertain. Trimming cost V 5 bases and J 0 bases, with 5 bases left between them. Germline CDR1 reads MNHEY; CDR2 reads SMNVEV (reference sequence). This CDR3 spans 14 amino acids. Here the CDR3 DNA reads TGTGCCAGCAGTGGGAGCTCCTATAATTCACCCCTCCACTTT. As protein: CASSGSSYNSPLHF.

This chain joins TRBV30 and TRBJ1-5; 7 bases fit TRBD1. Germline loops: CDR1 GTSNPN, CDR2 SVGIG (reference sequence). V gave up 4 bases and J gave up 4 bases; unmatched junction bases: 4. This CDR3 region has 13 residues. Here the CDR3 DNA reads TGTGCCTGGACCACAGGGGCAAATCAGCCCCAGCATTTT. Protein: CAWTTGANQPQHF. Full variable domain (outside the CDR3, taken from reference TRBV30 and TRBJ1-5): SQTIHQWPATLVQPVGSPLSLECTVEGTSNPNLYWYRQAAGRGLQLLFYSVGIGQISSEVPQNLSASRPQDRQFILSSKKLLLSDSGFYLCAWTTGANQPQHFGDGTRLSIL.

The V and J genes are TRBV9 and TRBJ2-3, with a tentative D call TRBD2 (7 bases). V lost 4 bases and J lost 2, with 20 bases in between. Germline assignment: CDR1 SGDLS and CDR2 YYNGEE. The CDR3 sequence is 17 residues long. The CDR3 DNA is TGTGCCAGCAGCCCCAGAGGGGGGGCAGGATACACAGATACGCAGTATTTT. This codes for CASSPRGGAGYTDTQYF.

In DNA form, the CDR3 reads TGCGCCAGCAGTTTAGACAGGGCGGTTGAGCAGTACTTC. It encodes CASSLDRAVEQYF. The V and J genes are TRBV5-1 and TRBJ2-7; TRBD1 matches at 7 bases. The CDR3 has 13 residues. The trim removed 5 bases at V and 7 bases at J, leaving 9 bases unmatched. The germline V gene has CDR1 SGHRS and CDR2 YFSETQ.

Here the CDR3 reads CASSRRPGTGNEREQYF. CDR3 nucleotides: TGTGCCAGCAGTCGTCGTCCCGGGACAGGGAACGAACGCGAGCAGTACTTC. This chain links TRBV28 with TRBJ2-7, with 9 positions matching TRBD1. This CDR3 is built from 17 residues. V lost 5 bases, J lost 6 bases, and 17 bases stayed unmatched. Germline CDR1 MDHEN, CDR2 SYDVKM.

The CDR3 nucleotides read TGTGCCAGCAGCCCCAACGAACGGGTTGGGGAGCAGTACTTC. Translating gives CASSPNERVGEQYF. The V and J genes are TRBV7-7 and TRBJ2-5; D may be TRBD2 (5 bases). This CDR3 spans 14 amino acids. The V gene lost 5 bases and the J gene lost 11 bases, with 21 bases spanning the gap. CDR1 is SSHAT and CDR2 is FNYEAQ in the germline V gene (reference sequence).